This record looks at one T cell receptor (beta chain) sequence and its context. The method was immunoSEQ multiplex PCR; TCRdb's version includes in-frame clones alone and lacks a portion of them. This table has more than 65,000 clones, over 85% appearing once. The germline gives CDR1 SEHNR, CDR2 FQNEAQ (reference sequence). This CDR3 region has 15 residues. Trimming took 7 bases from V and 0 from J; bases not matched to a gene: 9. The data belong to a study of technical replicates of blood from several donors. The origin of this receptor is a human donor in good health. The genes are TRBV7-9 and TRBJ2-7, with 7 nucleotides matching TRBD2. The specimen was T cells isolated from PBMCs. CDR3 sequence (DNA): TGTGCCAGCAATGGGGAGGGGACGAACTCCTACGAGCAGTACTTC. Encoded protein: CASNGEGTNSYEQYF.